Below, one T cell receptor (beta chain) is given with its context. It has no known antigen specificity. One base away there is no much larger clone; base qualities are not given. Preparation of the library involved PCR. DNA from cultured CD4+ T cells was subjected to TCR sequencing with the Oncomine TCR Beta short-read assay at the Johns Hopkins FTIC core. The QIAamp micro DNA kit was used to extract genomic DNA from the cultured CD4+ T cells. Oncomine TCR Beta libraries from cultured CD4+ T cells were pooled with unique dual indexes and sequenced on an Illumina iSeq 100. As for the original processing: Non-productive sequences were removed, and CDR3s that did not start with C, did not end with F or W, or were shorter than 7 amino acids were discarded. The MANAFEST web application identified antigen-specific clonotypes by comparing peptide-stimulated wells against reference wells and other culture wells. An FDR below 0.05, an odds ratio above 5, and a productive frequency above 0.1% in at least two of three replicate wells were required for clones to be considered positive. A clonotype was classed as cross-reactive if the clonotype showed significant expansion both in SARS-CoV-2 spike wells and in at least one common cold coronavirus spike condition. Levenshtein distances (stringdist) and unrooted phylogenetic trees (ape) in R version 3.6.1 were used to assess CDR3 homology. TCRdb cleaned the public reads at Q25 with fastp, built clones with MiXCR and kept in-frame beta chains. Identical CDR3 proteins give one entry, which carries the most common genes and DNA. TCRdb's processing, not the study's, gives the V and J calls here. The sample includes just under 20,000 distinct CDR3 sequences, with around 45% observed a single time. About 4% of the sample belongs to the ten largest clones.

The sample's treatment or condition label, in plain terms: roughly 11-day PBMC culture with coronavirus spike peptide pools or control peptides (ViraFEST assay). The ViraFEST assay was used in the study, in which antigen-specific T cells were expanded with peptide pools and expanded clonotypes were subsequently identified by TCR sequencing. The convalescent patients' positive SARS-CoV-2 PCR tests were from March to December 2020, which was before the Alpha, Beta and Delta variants emerged in the United States. Each well held 2.2 million or so PBMCs cultured in IMDM containing roughly 5% human AB serum and 9 to 10 IU/ml IL-2, with 10 ug/ml peptide pools added. On days 3 and 7, half of the culture medium was replaced with fresh IL-2-containing medium. After approximately 11 days of culture, CD4+ T cells were isolated by negative selection with the EasySep CD4+ T cell isolation kit. PBMCs were separated from whole blood using Ficoll-Paque Plus gradient centrifugation and then either used fresh or cryopreserved at -140C. Culture conditions were generally each tested in triplicate wells.

This record comes from a study of vaccination and CD4 T cells after COVID-19 (dated by TCRdb to 2022 to 2024). Study-level background: Convalescent patients had a positive SARS-CoV-2 result on nasal swab PCR, and of these patients, several had mild disease and one had severe disease. The cultures were stimulated with overlapping spike peptide pools from SARS-CoV-2 and from the common cold coronaviruses HCoV-NL63, HCoV-OC43 and HCoV-229E. Post-vaccine blood samples were collected a median of about 72 days after the second vaccine dose, ranging from roughly 12 to 250 days. The convalescent cohort comprised six males and four females, including two Hispanic individuals, seven Caucasians, two Asians and one multiracial person. Post-COVID blood samples from convalescent patients were collected a median of around 100 days after diagnosis, with a range of about 35 to 161 days. As controls, cultures received a CEFX viral epitope pool (the positive control), an HIV-1 Nef peptide pool (the negative control), or no peptide at all. Participants received two doses of either the Pfizer-BioNTech BNT162b2 vaccine (n=8) or the Moderna mRNA-1273 vaccine (n=2). In roughly nine COVID-19 convalescent patients and a few infection-naive healthy vaccine recipients, the spike-specific CD4+ TCR repertoire before mRNA vaccination was compared with the repertoire after mRNA vaccination.

The germline V gene (reference sequence) sets CDR1 to DFQATT and CDR2 to SNEGSKA. CDR3 length: 13 amino acids, cysteine to phenylalanine. Only CDR3 DNA is held: 39 bases, read in frame from base 1. V is clipped by 4 bases and J by 2 bases, and the sequence between their germline boundaries is 9 bases long. What the work shows at the level of the full study, not this receptor alone: Of the vaccine-specific clones found in convalescent patients, nearly all (304 of 307) were mono-reactive for SARS-CoV-2 spike instead of being cross-reactive with common cold coronaviruses. Among convalescent patients, a median roughly 90% of the SARS-CoV-2-reactive clones seen after vaccination appeared only after vaccination, which suggests priming specific to the vaccine. The study included relatively few convalescent patients and did not analyze early timepoints after natural infection. The median count of SARS-CoV-2-reactive clonotypes went up from approximately 22 after infection to a few dozen after vaccination, although the change was not significant.

The sequence joins TRBV20-1 to TRBJ2-4, with the D gene not confidently named. The starting material was CD4+ T cells from blood, cultured in vitro, obtained before SARS-CoV-2 vaccination. The receptor's source is a human donor who had recovered from COVID-19. This receptor has the CDR3 CSAIWATKNIQYF. The bases read TGCAGTGCTATTTGGGCTACCAAAAACATTCAGTACTTC.